This T cell receptor (beta chain) was recorded in a study of OX40 agonist ivuxolimab in advanced cancers. Study-wide findings and caveats: Among the lowest peripheral clonal expansion occurred in 0.1-3.0 mg/kg partial responders.

Turning to this clone: What it binds is not known.

CDR1 and CDR2 from the germline V gene are WNHNN and SYGVQD (reference sequence). The CDR3 covers 17 residues. Trimming shortened V by 6 bases and J by 0 bases, and 15 bases separated the two germline ends. Autoimmune disease history or systemic immunosuppression led to patient exclusion. TCRdb keeps only in-frame clones here, not all; method: immunoSEQ multiplex PCR. The profile shows under 80,000 clones, over 90% of them singletons. The chain recombines TRBV10-1 with TRBJ2-6; tentatively, D is TRBD1 or TRBD2 (5 bases each). This sequence originates from an adult with an advanced solid tumor such as melanoma, head and neck, liver or kidney cancer. This sample comprised CD4+ or CD8+ T cells sorted from blood, obtained in a trial of the OX40 agonist ivuxolimab. The CDR3 loop reads CASSVEGRSSGANVLTF. The CDR3 DNA reads TGCGCCAGCAGCGTCGAGGGACGCTCCTCTGGGGCCAACGTCCTGACTTTC.